This is a list of T cell receptor beta chains from one sample in a study of blood T cell repertoires in COVID-19. Clones were sequenced by immunoSEQ multiplex PCR, and TCRdb holds only the in-frame ones, with some missing. The sample carries 240,000 or so clones, approximately 86% recorded once. Input material: peripheral blood. The source is a woman in her seventies with active or convalescent COVID-19. Each CDR3 is given with its conserved first and last residue. A D gene is named only where the DNA matches it firmly. Part of the rows lack a size; the others show once, few, many or a class for expanded clones.

V gene	clone size	D gene	CDR3 length	J gene	CDR3 protein	CDR3 DNA
TRBV7-3	once	NA	13	TRBJ2-1	CASSTGLYNEQFF	TGTGCCAGCAGCACGGGACTGTACAATGAGCAGTTCTTC
TRBV5-4	NA	NA	16	TRBJ1-4	CASSPNYGTANEKLFF	TGTGCCAGCAGCCCTAATTATGGCACAGCTAATGAAAAACTGTTTTTT
TRBV27	NA	NA	14	TRBJ2-7	CASTRDRGSYEQYF	TGTGCCAGCACTAGGGATAGGGGCTCCTACGAGCAGTACTTC
TRBV19	NA	TRBD1	15	TRBJ1-6	CASSIEGTENSPLHF	TGTGCCAGTAGTATAGAAGGGACAGAGAATTCACCCCTCCACTTT
TRBV27	NA	TRBD1	13	TRBJ1-2	CASSGGQGRGYTF	TGTGCCAGCAGCGGGGGACAGGGACGAGGCTACACCTTC
TRBV9	NA	NA	13	TRBJ1-5	CASSEAGDQPQHF	TGTGCCAGCAGCGAGGCAGGGGATCAGCCCCAGCATTTT
TRBV19	NA	NA	12	TRBJ2-3	CASSQGADTQYF	TGTGCCAGTAGTCAGGGCGCAGATACGCAGTATTTT
TRBV12-3/TRBV12-4	once	NA	13	TRBJ2-7	CASRGTITYEQYF	TGTGCCAGTCGGGGAACAATTACCTACGAGCAGTACTTC
TRBV5-1	NA	NA	13	TRBJ2-1	CASSFRDYNEQFF	TGCGCCAGCAGCTTCCGGGATTACAATGAGCAGTTCTTC
TRBV11-2	NA	NA	17	TRBJ1-2	CASRGSRTPRGMYGYTF	TGTGCCAGCAGGGGAAGCAGGACTCCCCGAGGGATGTATGGCTACACCTTC
TRBV3-1/TRBV3-2	NA	NA	13	TRBJ2-1	CASSQGLAGKQFF	TGTGCCAGCAGCCAAGGGCTGGCGGGGAAGCAGTTCTTC
TRBV5-1	NA	NA	14	TRBJ1-4	CASSLGRGNEKLFF	TGCGCCAGCAGCTTGGGCAGGGGTAATGAAAAACTGTTTTTT
TRBV11-2	NA	NA	13	TRBJ2-2	CASNLQGIGELFF	TGTGCCAGCAATCTTCAGGGGATCGGGGAGCTGTTTTTT
TRBV14	few	NA	17	TRBJ1-6	CASSQERQGINNSPLHF	TGTGCCAGCAGCCAAGAAAGGCAGGGCATTAATAATTCACCCCTCCACTTT
TRBV27	NA	NA	15	TRBJ2-7	CASSRYSGLAYEQYF	TGTGCCAGCAGTAGATATAGCGGTTTGGCCTACGAGCAGTACTTC
TRBV5-1	NA	NA	12	TRBJ2-1	CASSLQDNEQFF	TGCGCCAGCAGCTTACAAGACAATGAGCAGTTCTTC
TRBV4-3	NA	NA	15	TRBJ2-1	CASSQEGRSYNEQFF	TGCGCCAGCAGCCAAGAGGGGCGCTCCTACAATGAGCAGTTCTTC